This T cell receptor (beta chain) comes out of a study of glioma-infiltrating T cells. This clonotype was seen a few times. Its target is not known. TCR alpha and beta CDR3 regions were amplified from RNA using iRepertoire nested multiplex PCR. Tissue mRNA or PBMC total RNA, about 85-400 ng, went into one-step reverse transcription and amplification. TCRdb re-analysed the multiplex PCR reads in MiXCR, keeping a single row per CDR3 protein. The sample consists of approximately 190,000 distinct CDR3 sequences, 30% to 40% of them appearing once. General study findings and limits: Gliomas, especially low-grade, showed above-expected tissue-blood divergence; non-neoplastic patients showed below. Only very few CDR3 sequences appeared in both tissue and blood.

This receptor was obtained from a human donor with low-grade glioma or glioblastoma, undergoing nonglioma brain surgery, or in good health (not recorded which). The sequenced material came from glioma tissue, nonneoplastic brain tissue, or PBMCs (not recorded which).

The CDR3 is CASCQREFETQYF. DNA for the CDR3: TGTGCCAGCTGTCAGCGGGAGTTCGAGACCCAGTACTTC. The rearrangement joins TRBV2 to TRBJ2-5; TRBD2 aligns across 8 bases. The CDR3 is 13 residues long. The V and J ends lost 8 bases and 5 bases, in that order; junction bases with no gene match: 7. CDR1 is SNHLY and CDR2 is FYNNEI in the germline V gene.